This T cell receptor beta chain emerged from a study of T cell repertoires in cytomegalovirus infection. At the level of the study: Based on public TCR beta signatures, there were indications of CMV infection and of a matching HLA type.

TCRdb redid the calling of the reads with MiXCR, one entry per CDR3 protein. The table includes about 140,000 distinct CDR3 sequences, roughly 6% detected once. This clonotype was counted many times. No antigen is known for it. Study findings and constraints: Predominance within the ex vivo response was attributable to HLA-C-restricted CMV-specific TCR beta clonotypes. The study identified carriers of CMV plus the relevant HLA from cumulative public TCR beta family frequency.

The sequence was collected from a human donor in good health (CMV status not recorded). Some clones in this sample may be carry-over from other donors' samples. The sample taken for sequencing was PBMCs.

The CDR3 DNA reads TGTGCCAGCAGCCAGGTGGGAGCTGGAAACACCATATATTTT. The encoded protein is CASSQVGAGNTIYF. V gene TRBV2 combines with J gene TRBJ1-3; unclear D gene. The CDR3 extends over 14 amino acids. Germline V gene data show CDR1 as SNHLY and CDR2 as FYNNEI. V shed 6 bases and J shed 2 bases, with 11 bases lying between them.